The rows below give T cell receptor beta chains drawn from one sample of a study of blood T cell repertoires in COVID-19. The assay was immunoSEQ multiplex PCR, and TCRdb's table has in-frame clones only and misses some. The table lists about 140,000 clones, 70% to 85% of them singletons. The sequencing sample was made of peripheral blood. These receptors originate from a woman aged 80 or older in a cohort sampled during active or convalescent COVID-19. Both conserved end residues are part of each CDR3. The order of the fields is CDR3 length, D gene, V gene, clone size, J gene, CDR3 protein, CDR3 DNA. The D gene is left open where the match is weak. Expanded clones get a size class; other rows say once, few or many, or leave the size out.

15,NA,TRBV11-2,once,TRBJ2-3,CASRDARVSTDTQYF,TGTGCCAGCCGCGACGCGCGGGTTAGCACAGATACGCAGTATTTT
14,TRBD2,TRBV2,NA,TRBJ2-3,CASSDGGGVHTQYF,TGTGCCAGCAGTGATGGCGGGGGGGTTCATACGCAGTATTTT
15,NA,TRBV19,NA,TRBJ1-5,CASSIAGVSNQPQHF,TGTGCCAGTAGTATAGCAGGGGTGAGCAATCAGCCCCAGCATTTT
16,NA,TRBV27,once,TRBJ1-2,CASSFLTGNRNYGYTF,TGTGCCAGCAGTTTTTTGACAGGAAACCGTAACTATGGCTACACCTTC
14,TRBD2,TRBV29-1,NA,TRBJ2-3,CSVEGRGVIDTQYF,TGCAGCGTTGAGGGTCGGGGGGTTATAGATACGCAGTATTTT
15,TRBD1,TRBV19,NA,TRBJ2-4,CASSPGWTGGDIQYF,TGTGCCAGTAGTCCCGGCTGGACAGGGGGGGACATTCAGTACTTC
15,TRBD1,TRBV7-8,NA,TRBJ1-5,CASSLGTGSFQPQHF,TGTGCCAGCAGCCTGGGGACAGGGAGTTTCCAGCCCCAGCATTTT
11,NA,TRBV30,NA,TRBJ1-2,CAWRGGFVYTF,TGTGCCTGGAGGGGGGGGTTCGTCTACACCTTC
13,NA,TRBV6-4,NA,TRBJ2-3,CASSDPPADTQYF,TGTGCCAGCAGTGACCCCCCCGCAGATACGCAGTATTTT
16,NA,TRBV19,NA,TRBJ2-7,CASTENGAGNSYEQYF,TGTGCCAGTACCGAAAACGGCGCAGGGAACTCCTACGAGCAGTACTTC
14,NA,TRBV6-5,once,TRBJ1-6,CASSVDFRNSPLHF,TGTGCCAGCAGCGTTGACTTTCGTAATTCACCCCTCCACTTT
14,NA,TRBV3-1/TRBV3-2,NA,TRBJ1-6,CASSHGGFDSPLHF,TGTGCCAGCAGCCATGGAGGTTTTGATTCACCCCTCCACTTT
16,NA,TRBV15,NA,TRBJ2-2,CATSREDFGGTGELFF,TGTGCCACCAGCAGAGAAGATTTCGGGGGTACCGGGGAGCTGTTTTTT
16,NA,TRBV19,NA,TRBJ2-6,CASRGTWAGGANVLTF,TGTGCCAGTAGGGGAACGTGGGCGGGAGGGGCCAACGTCCTGACTTTC
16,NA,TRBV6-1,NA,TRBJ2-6,CASSELVDSGANVLTF,TGTGCCAGCAGTGAATTGGTAGACTCTGGGGCCAACGTCCTGACTTTC
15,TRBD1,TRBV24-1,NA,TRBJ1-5,CATSDSGQGPQPQHF,TGTGCCACCAGTGATTCCGGACAGGGCCCTCAGCCCCAGCATTTT
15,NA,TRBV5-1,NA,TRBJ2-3,CASSATGNGVDTQYF,TGCGCCAGCAGCGCAACAGGGAACGGGGTAGATACGCAGTATTTT
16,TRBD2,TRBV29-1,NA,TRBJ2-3,CSVTKGDSGEANTQYF,TGCAGCGTGACTAAAGGGGATAGCGGGGAAGCAAATACGCAGTATTTT
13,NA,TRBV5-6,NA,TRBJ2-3,CASSLAQLDTQYF,TGTGCCAGCAGCTTGGCCCAATTGGATACGCAGTATTTT
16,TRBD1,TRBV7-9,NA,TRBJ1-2,CASSLTAGQGAEGYTF,TGTGCCAGCAGCTTAACGGCCGGGCAGGGGGCTGAAGGCTACACCTTC
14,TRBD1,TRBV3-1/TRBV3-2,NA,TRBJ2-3,CASSQNPTGPGQYF,TGTGCCAGCAGCCAAAACCCGACAGGGCCCGGGCAGTATTTT
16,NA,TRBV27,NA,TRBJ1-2,CASSPIDRSSGYGYTF,TGTGCCAGCAGTCCGATCGACAGGTCCTCGGGCTATGGCTACACCTTC
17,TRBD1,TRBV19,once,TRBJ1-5,CASSRTGAIPSNQPQHF,TGTGCCAGTAGCCGGACAGGAGCCATACCCAGCAATCAGCCCCAGCATTTT
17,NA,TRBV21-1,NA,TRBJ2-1,CASSTPIAGTGGREQFF,TGTGCCAGCAGCACACCTATAGCCGGGACAGGGGGCAGGGAGCAGTTCTTC
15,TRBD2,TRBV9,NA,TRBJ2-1,CASSDGGSSYNEQFF,TGTGCCAGCAGCGACGGGGGGAGCTCCTACAATGAGCAGTTCTTC
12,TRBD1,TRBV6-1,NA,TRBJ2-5,CASSEDRETQYF,TGTGCCAGCAGTGAGGACAGGGAGACCCAGTACTTC
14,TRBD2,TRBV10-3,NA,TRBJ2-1,CAISESGGLDEQFF,TGTGCCATCAGTGAGAGCGGGGGTCTAGATGAGCAGTTCTTC
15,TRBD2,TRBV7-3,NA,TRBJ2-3,CASSFRLASTDTQYF,TGTGCCAGCAGCTTCAGACTAGCCAGCACAGATACGCAGTATTTT
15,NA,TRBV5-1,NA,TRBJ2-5,CASSLAGGNQETQYF,TGCGCCAGCAGCTTGGCCGGGGGAAACCAAGAGACCCAGTACTTC
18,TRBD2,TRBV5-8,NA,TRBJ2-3,CASSLGKIAGASTDTQYF,TGTGCCAGCAGCTTGGGGAAAATAGCGGGAGCTAGCACAGATACGCAGTATTTT
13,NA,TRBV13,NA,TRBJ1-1,CASSLDRNTEAFF,TGTGCCAGCAGCTTGGACAGGAACACTGAAGCTTTCTTT
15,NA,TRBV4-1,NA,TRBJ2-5,CASSQSQRGAETQYF,TGCGCCAGCAGCCAATCGCAACGTGGGGCGGAGACCCAGTACTTC
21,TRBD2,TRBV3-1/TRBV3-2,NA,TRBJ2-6,CASSQDLAPSGGRSGANVLTF,TGTGCCAGCAGCCAAGATTTGGCCCCCAGCGGGGGCCGCTCTGGGGCCAACGTCCTGACTTTC
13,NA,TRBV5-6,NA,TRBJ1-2,CASSLVADYGYTF,TGTGCCAGCAGCTTGGTAGCAGATTATGGCTACACCTTC
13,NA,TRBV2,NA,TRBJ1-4,CATQAGNDEKLFF,TGTGCCACCCAGGCAGGGAATGACGAAAAACTGTTTTTT
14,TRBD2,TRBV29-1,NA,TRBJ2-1,CSVDPRGGYNEQFF,TGCAGCGTTGATCCGCGCGGGGGGTACAATGAGCAGTTCTTC
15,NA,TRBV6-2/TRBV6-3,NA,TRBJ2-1,CASTPGGVRYNEQFF,TGTGCCAGCACCCCAGGAGGGGTTAGGTACAATGAGCAGTTCTTC
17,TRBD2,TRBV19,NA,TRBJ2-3,CASSKFTSGRFTDTQYF,TGTGCCAGTAGTAAATTTACTAGCGGGAGGTTCACAGATACGCAGTATTTT
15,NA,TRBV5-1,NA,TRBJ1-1,CASSQTGTMNTEAFF,TGCGCCAGCAGCCAAACCGGGACAATGAACACTGAAGCTTTCTTT
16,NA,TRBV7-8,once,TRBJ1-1,CASTLGTGQGIAEAFF,TGTGCCAGCACCCTCGGGACCGGGCAGGGGATCGCTGAAGCTTTCTTT
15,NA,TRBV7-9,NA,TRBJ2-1,CASSFDQANYNEQFF,TGTGCCAGCAGCTTTGACCAGGCTAACTACAATGAGCAGTTCTTC
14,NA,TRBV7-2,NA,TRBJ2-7,CASSLGGPGSEQYF,TGTGCCAGCAGCTTAGGCGGCCCTGGAAGCGAGCAGTACTTC
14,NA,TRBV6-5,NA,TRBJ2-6,CASRDPGGANVLTF,TGTGCCAGCAGAGACCCGGGGGGGGCCAACGTCCTGACTTTC
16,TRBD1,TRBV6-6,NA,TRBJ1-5,CASFRSQGAGNQPQHF,TGTGCCAGCTTTCGAAGTCAGGGGGCGGGCAATCAGCCCCAGCATTTT
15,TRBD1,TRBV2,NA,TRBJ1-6,CASSETDRANSPLHF,TGTGCCAGCAGTGAAACCGACAGGGCCAATTCACCCCTCCACTTT
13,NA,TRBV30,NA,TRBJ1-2,CAWLGVGGSGYTF,TGTGCCTGGCTCGGGGTGGGGGGTAGTGGCTACACCTTC
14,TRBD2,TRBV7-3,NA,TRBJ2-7,CASSLTGGTYEQYF,TGTGCCAGCAGCTTAACGGGGGGGACCTACGAGCAGTACTTC
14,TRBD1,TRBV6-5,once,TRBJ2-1,CASGRGQGVDEQFF,TGTGCCAGCGGGAGGGGACAGGGGGTCGATGAGCAGTTCTTC
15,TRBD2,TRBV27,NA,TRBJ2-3,CASRAGTSRGDTQYF,TGTGCCAGCAGAGCCGGGACTAGCAGGGGAGATACGCAGTATTTT
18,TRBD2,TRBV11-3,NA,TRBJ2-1,CASSLGGFGGGAYNEQFF,TGTGCCAGCAGCTTAGGTGGCTTCGGCGGGGGGGCATACAATGAGCAGTTCTTC
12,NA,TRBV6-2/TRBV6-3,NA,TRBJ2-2,CASSRLTGELFF,TGTGCCAGCAGTCGCCTAACCGGGGAGCTGTTTTTT
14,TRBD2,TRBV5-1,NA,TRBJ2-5,CASSRGGNGETQYF,TGCGCCAGCAGCCGGGGGGGGAACGGAGAGACCCAGTACTTC
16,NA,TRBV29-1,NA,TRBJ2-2,CSVITGKSLHTGELFF,TGCAGCGTTATTACAGGGAAATCCCTGCACACCGGGGAGCTGTTTTTT
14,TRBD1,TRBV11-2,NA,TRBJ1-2,CASSPSGQGYGYTF,TGTGCCAGCAGCCCCTCGGGACAGGGGTATGGCTACACCTTC